This T cell receptor beta chain is drawn from a study of blood T cell repertoires in COVID-19. Study background: COVID-19 samples, acute and convalescent, were from the United States, Italy and Spain. T cells, B-cell-depleted T cells, or PBMCs supplied cDNA or gDNA.

One Seattle source followed patients from active infection through their disease course. The CDR3 runs to 14 residues. The germline V gene encodes CDR1 LNHDA and CDR2 SQIVND (reference sequence). V lost 5 bases, J lost 4 bases, and 15 bases lay in between. Original methodology: It was from reference gene primer amplification that nucleated cell counts were estimated. Assay: immunoSEQ multiplex PCR; the TCRdb copy retains only in-frame clones and omits some. That table supplies the V and J calls and clone size; D and trimming were determined from the DNA. The sample lists just over 350,000 clones; 75% to 90% were seen once.

Sequencing used peripheral blood. The chain employs TRBV19 and TRBJ2-7; tentative D call: TRBD1 (7 bases). This clonotype originated in a woman aged 55 to 70 with COVID-19, enrolled during active disease. The CDR3 protein is CASSPGGGGYEQYF. The DNA of the CDR3 is TGTGCCAGTAGTCCCGGAGGGGGCGGATACGAGCAGTACTTC.